The sequence of this TCR beta chain was determined in a study of blood T cells in healthy people across ages. For the second PCR, which ran for about 7 to 11 cycles, a sample-barcoded 5' primer and a J-beta primer mix were used. Samples each returned at least 2.5 million CDR3-containing paired-end reads. TCRdb used MiXCR to reprocess the 5' RACE reads, holding one entry per CDR3 protein. The repertoire holds just over 800,000 distinct CDR3 sequences, with 60% to 80% as singletons. Points from the study as a whole: Aged donors had fewer naive CD4+ cells and lower diversity than long-lived donors. The donors' CMV status was not determined, possibly confounding changes in expanded clonotypes. Age advanced and TCR beta diversity per million T cells fell, roughly linearly.

CDR3 length equals 11 residues. V dropped 6 bases and J dropped 3 bases, with 5 bases sitting between them. CDR1 is MNHNY, CDR2 SVGAGI, per germline (reference sequence). This clonotype came up a few times. Its antigen is not known. The V and J genes are TRBV6-6 and TRBJ1-1; the D is unclear. The sequence was collected from a man aged 25 to 45 in good health. The sample taken for sequencing was blood. CDR3 residues: CASSPDTEAFF. The CDR3 coding sequence is TGTGCCAGCAGCCCAGACACTGAAGCTTTCTTT.